One sample yielded the 27 T cell receptor beta chains listed below, sequenced in a study of human T cells and chemical hapten exposure. Time point of the sample: patch test 1, 2 weeks after DPC sensitization. Regarding treatment: therapeutic diphenylcyclopropenone sensitization with weekly scalp DPC. TCRdb processed the RACE reads anew with MiXCR; each CDR3 protein has one entry. The table lists a few hundred thousand distinct CDR3 sequences, 4.8% of them singletons. Sequences were derived from whole blood, sampled in connection with sensitization to the hapten diphenylcyclopropenone (DPC). The receptor set was obtained from a woman aged 45-59 years with alopecia areata. Some clones in this sample may be carry-over from other donors' samples.

In its sample, this clonotype was seen a few times. The chain employs TRBV5-8 and TRBJ2-3; 8 nucleotides match TRBD1. V was clipped by 0 bases and J by 1 base; unmatched bases: 10. The CDR3 is 18 residues long. Germline V gene sequence: CDR1 SGHTS, CDR2 YDEGEE. In DNA, the CDR3 is TGTGCCAGCAGCTTGGCCGGACAGGGCTCCCCCCGCACAGATACGCAGTATTTT. Protein sequence: CASSLAGQGSPRTDTQYF.

This clonotype has ten or more counts. The chain links TRBV7-9 to TRBJ2-7; D may be TRBD1 (5 bases). The CDR3 length is 14 residues. CDR1 and CDR2 from the germline V gene are SEHNR and FQNEAQ (reference sequence). Trimming took off 4 bases at V and 6 bases at J, with 16 bases between the two ends. CDR3 sequence: CASSSDIRSREQYF. The CDR3 coding sequence is TGTGCCAGCAGCTCGGACATCCGGAGTCGCGAGCAGTACTTC.

The table lists this clonotype with a few counts. The J gene is TRBJ1-5, the V gene TRBV28; the D is unclear. V lost 5 bases to trimming and J lost 4 bases, with 15 bases between them. Germline-derived CDR1 and CDR2 are MDHEN and SYDVKM. The CDR3 loop spans 15 amino acids. The DNA of the CDR3 is TGTGCCAGCAGTCTTGGACGTATCAGAAATCAGCCCCAGCATTTT. Its protein product is CASSLGRIRNQPQHF.

In this sample, this clonotype turned up many times. This chain links TRBV29-1 with TRBJ1-1; TRBD1 might be the D (5 bases). From germline, CDR1 is SQVTM and CDR2 ANQGSEA. The CDR3 runs to 12 residues. V was trimmed by 2 bases and J by 6 bases, leaving 10 bases between them. CDR3 sequence: CSVETGGAEAFF. The CDR3 DNA follows: TGCAGCGTTGAAACGGGGGGTGCTGAAGCTTTCTTT. Using reference TRBV29-1 and TRBJ1-1 for the parts outside the CDR3, the full variable domain is SAVISQKPSRDICQRGTSLTIQCQVDSQVTMMFWYRQQPGQSLTLIATANQGSEATYESGFVIDKFPISRPNLTFSTLTVSNMSPEDSSIYLCSVETGGAEAFFGQGTRLTVV.

The CDR3 sequence is CASTFVGQGPYEQYF. The CDR3, as DNA: TGTGCCAGCACCTTCGTTGGACAGGGGCCCTACGAGCAGTACTTC. V is TRBV6-9 and J is TRBJ2-7; 9 bases agree with TRBD1. V shed 7 bases and J 2 bases; nucleotides not matched to a gene: 9. This CDR3 has 15 residues. Germline V gives CDR1 MNHGY, CDR2 SVAAGI.

A few counts support this clonotype. The CDR3 bases are TGCAGCGCTTATCCCGGCGTTTACTCAGATACGCAGTATTTT. Translation gives CSAYPGVYSDTQYF. V gene TRBV29-1 combines with J gene TRBJ2-3; D is undetermined. The CDR3 has 14 residues. With 7 bases removed from V and 4 bases from J, the gap between germline ends came to 18 bases. CDR1 is SQVTM and CDR2 is ANQGSEA in the germline V gene.

This clonotype was counted between two and nine times. The chain recombines TRBV7-9 with TRBJ1-6; D is undetermined. The CDR3 runs to 13 residues. Trimming shortened V by 5 bases and J by 8 bases, and 10 bases separated the two germline ends. CDR1 SEHNR and CDR2 FQNEAQ come from the germline V gene (reference sequence). CDR3 sequence: CASSLLEDSPLHF. CDR3 DNA: TGTGCCAGCAGCCTCCTGGAGGATTCACCCCTCCACTTT.

This clonotype came up a few times. The chain joins TRBV7-2 to TRBJ2-6; D gene ambiguous. The V end lost 7 bases, the J end lost 0 bases, and 13 bases lay between the germline ends. CDR3 length equals 16 residues. Germline-derived CDR1 and CDR2 are SGHTA and FQGNSA. CDR3 DNA: TGTGCCAGCACCCTAAGTGGAGCCTCTGGGGCCAACGTCCTGACTTTC. Amino acids: CASTLSGASGANVLTF.

This CDR3 is CASSSEPGNTIYF. CDR3 in DNA: TGTGCCAGCAGTTCGGAGCCTGGAAACACCATATATTTT. The chain employs TRBV6-6 and TRBJ1-3; D not resolved. The CDR3 is 13 residues long. Germline lookup yields CDR1 MNHNY and CDR2 SVGAGI (reference sequence). Between the trimmed V and J ends, which lost 4 bases and 2 bases, there was a span of 6 bases.

This clonotype was counted only a few times. The chain couples TRBV5-5 to TRBJ1-3; D uncertain. The CDR3 sequence is 15 residues long. The germline V gene has CDR1 SGHKS and CDR2 YYEKEE (reference sequence). With 1 base removed from V and 0 bases from J, the gap between germline ends came to 8 bases. The CDR3 DNA reads as TGTGCCAGCAGCTTGATGGGGAGCTCTGGAAACACCATATATTTT. Translating it yields CASSLMGSSGNTIYF.

This clonotype was seen at least ten times. The chain combines TRBV21-1 with TRBJ2-3; TRBD2, the table's D call, lacks a check against the DNA. TRBV21-1 is recorded as a pseudogene. The CDR3 has 12 amino acids. CDR3 sequence (DNA): TGTGCCAGCAGCAAGCTAGCGGATACGCAGTATTTT. It codes for CASSKLADTQYF.

This clonotype was picked up many times. The CDR3 sequence: CASSLMGGGVLDEQFF. CDR3 coding DNA: TGTGCCAGCAGCCTTATGGGCGGGGGGGTCCTCGATGAGCAGTTCTTC. This sequence joins TRBV7-9 and TRBJ2-1, with TRBD2 matching 9 bases. V lost 5 bases and J lost 8; bases outside the gene matches: 13. From germline, CDR1 is SEHNR and CDR2 FQNEAQ (reference sequence). CDR3 length: 16 amino acids.

This clonotype was observed many times. V and J are TRBV10-3 and TRBJ2-7, with a tentative D call TRBD2 (5 bases). The germline gives CDR1 ENHRY, CDR2 SYGVKD. The germline V and J ends were trimmed by 0 bases and 3 bases, with 6 bases remaining between them. The CDR3 runs to 13 residues. This CDR3 is CAISESDYYEQYF. The CDR3, as DNA: TGTGCCATCAGTGAGTCCGACTACTACGAGCAGTACTTC.

This clonotype has ten or more counts. The CDR3 DNA reads TGTGCCAGCAGTTACGGGGGGGAGGCTGAAGCTTTCTTT. It specifies CASSYGGEAEAFF. The chain employs TRBV6-5 and TRBJ1-1; weak D call: TRBD1 (5 bases). The V and J ends lost 2 bases and 6 bases respectively, with 10 bases between them. The length of the CDR3 is 13 residues. Germline CDR1 and CDR2: MNHEY and SVGAGI.

This clonotype was seen ten or more times. The chain joins TRBV6-5 to TRBJ2-5, with 13 bases matching TRBD2. Per germline, CDR1 MNHEY and CDR2 SVGAGI. The V gene end was trimmed by 10 bases and the J gene end by 7 bases; junction bases not matched to a gene: 12. This CDR3 is 15 amino acids long. The CDR3 here is CATLGTSGDAGTQYF. The CDR3 DNA reads as TGTGCCACCTTGGGGACTAGCGGGGATGCGGGGACCCAGTACTTC.

This clonotype was observed many times. The chain has TRBV18 and TRBJ2-3, with 9 bases identical to TRBD1. V lost 5 bases to trimming and J lost 3 bases; unmatched junction nucleotides: 3. Germline CDR1 and CDR2: KGHSH and LQKENI. The CDR3 has 14 residues. CDR3 DNA: TGTGCCAGCTCAAAGACAGGGGGAACAGATACGCAGTATTTT. This encodes CASSKTGGTDTQYF. Based on the CDR3 plus reference TRBV18 and TRBJ2-3, the full variable domain is NAGVMQNPRHLVRRRGQEARLRCSPMKGHSHVYWYRQLPEEGLKFMVYLQKENIIDESGMPKERFSAEFPKEGPSILRIQQVVRGDSAAYFCASSKTGGTDTQYFGPGTRLTVL.

This clonotype was picked up many times. The rearrangement joins TRBV4-1 to TRBJ2-1; D is possibly TRBD2 (5 bases). Germline V gene sequence: CDR1 MGHRA, CDR2 YSYEKL. CDR3 length: 15 amino acids. V shed 6 bases and J shed 4 bases, with 16 bases lying between them. The CDR3 DNA reads as TGCGCCAGCAGGCCTGAGAGGGAAGTGTACAATGAGCAGTTCTTC. Translated: CASRPEREVYNEQFF.

A few counts support this clonotype. The chain recombines TRBV5-6 with TRBJ2-3; a possible D gene is TRBD2 (6 bases). CDR3 length: 11 amino acids. The germline CDR1 and CDR2 sequences are SGHDT and YYEEEE. The V end was cut by 0 bases, the J end by 14 bases, with 10 bases between. The CDR3 loop is CASSLEWRGYF. The CDR3 DNA sequence: TGTGCCAGCAGCTTGGAGTGGAGGGGGTATTTT.

This clonotype was seen repeatedly, ten times or more. V and J are TRBV20-1 and TRBJ2-3, with D perhaps being TRBD1 or TRBD2 (6 bases each). The CDR3 runs to 15 residues. Trimming pared 5 bases from V and 5 bases from J, leaving 20 bases between. Germline V gene sequence: CDR1 DFQATT, CDR2 SNEGSKA (reference sequence). The CDR3, as DNA: TGCAGTGCTCAAAAACCGGGGGCGCAGGGAGATACGCAGTATTTT. This codes for CSAQKPGAQGDTQYF.

This clonotype occurred many times. The V gene is TRBV20-1, the J gene TRBJ1-2; D call uncertain. Trimming left V 4 bases short and J 4 bases short, with 16 bases between. Germline lookup yields CDR1 DFQATT and CDR2 SNEGSKA (reference sequence). The CDR3 spans 14 residues. In nucleotides, the CDR3 is TGCAGTGCTACCCTAGAGGGCGTTCGCTATGGCTACACCTTC. Translated, it gives CSATLEGVRYGYTF.

This clonotype was seen many times. This rearrangement joins TRBV18 to TRBJ1-1; 11 positions match TRBD1. The CDR3 loop spans 14 amino acids. Germline assignment: CDR1 KGHSH and CDR2 LQKENI. Trimming took 3 bases from V and 8 from J; bases not matched to a gene: 5. CDR3: CASSPGTGGNEAFF. CDR3 in DNA: TGTGCCAGCTCACCCGGGACAGGGGGTAACGAAGCTTTCTTT. The full variable domain, in which reference TRBV18 and TRBJ1-1 provide the parts outside the CDR3, is NAGVMQNPRHLVRRRGQEARLRCSPMKGHSHVYWYRQLPEEGLKFMVYLQKENIIDESGMPKERFSAEFPKEGPSILRIQQVVRGDSAAYFCASSPGTGGNEAFFGQGTRLTVV.

This rearrangement joins TRBV2 to TRBJ2-3; D may be TRBD1 (5 bases). The CDR3 runs 12 residues. Germline lookup yields CDR1 SNHLY and CDR2 FYNNEI. With 10 bases removed from V and 0 bases from J, the gap between germline ends came to 8 bases. CDR3 coding DNA: TGTGCCATCACAGGCAGCACAGATACGCAGTATTTT. This sequence encodes CAITGSTDTQYF. The entire variable domain, with the rest obtained from reference TRBV2 and TRBJ2-3, is as follows: EPEVTQTPSHQVTQMGQEVILRCVPISNHLYFYWYRQILGQKVEFLVSFYNNEISEKSEIFDDQFSVERPDGSNFTLKIRSTKLEDSAMYFCAITGSTDTQYFGPGTRLTVL.

This clonotype has a count of ten or more. This sequence joins TRBV7-9 and TRBJ1-1; tentative D call: TRBD1 (6 bases). CDR1 SEHNR and CDR2 FQNEAQ come from the germline V gene (reference sequence). V lost 7 bases and J lost 10, with 19 bases in between. The CDR3 sequence is 13 residues long. The CDR3, as DNA: TGTGCCAGCATCCCAATAACAGGGCTCGGAGCTTTCTTT. Its protein is CASIPITGLGAFF.

This clonotype was seen repeatedly, ten times or more. The V and J genes are TRBV20-1 and TRBJ2-3, with D possibly matching TRBD2 (5 bases). The CDR3 has 14 residues. CDR1 is DFQATT and CDR2 is SNEGSKA in the germline V gene (reference sequence). Trimming took 1 base from V and 10 from J, leaving 18 bases between them. The CDR3 loop reads CSARASGKSSPQYF. In DNA, the CDR3 is TGCAGTGCTAGAGCGTCGGGGAAAAGCTCCCCGCAGTATTTT.

J is TRBJ2-3 and V is TRBV29-1; 8 nucleotides agree with TRBD2. V lost 7 bases to trimming and J lost 6 bases; unmatched junction nucleotides: 12. This CDR3 is 14 amino acids long. Germline-derived CDR1 and CDR2 are SQVTM and ANQGSEA. DNA for the CDR3: TGCAGCGGGGCCGGGAGGGCCGATGGTGATACGCAGTATTTT. Its protein product is CSGAGRADGDTQYF.

The table lists this clonotype with many counts. The chain combines TRBV10-3 with TRBJ1-2, with D maybe TRBD1 (5 bases). V lost 6 bases, J lost 8 bases, and 19 bases lay in between. This CDR3 is built from 14 residues. Germline CDR1 ENHRY, CDR2 SYGVKD. The CDR3 coding sequence is TGTGCCATCAGGGGGGAGACGGACACGTCGGGCTACACCTTC. This codes for CAIRGETDTSGYTF.

This clonotype was seen a handful of times. The genes are TRBV30 and TRBJ1-1; D possibly corresponds to TRBD1 (5 bases). CDR1 and CDR2 from the germline V gene are GTSNPN and SVGIG (reference sequence). Trimming stripped 3 bases from V and 5 bases from J, with 16 bases between. The CDR3 extends over 14 amino acids. In DNA form, the CDR3 reads TGTGCCTGGAGGCCTGGGAGGGGCCGGACTGAAGCTTTCTTT. As protein: CAWRPGRGRTEAFF.